This T cell receptor beta chain was identified during a study of blood T cell repertoires in COVID-19 (TCRdb year 2020). A note on the overall study: Samples from collaborators originated in the United States, Italy and Spain and spanned both the acute and convalescent phases of COVID-19. The material from the prospective study consisted of cDNA or gDNA derived from T cells, B-cell-depleted T cells, or PBMCs. Subjects who had been exposed to COVID-19, were actively infected with it, or had recovered from it provided the deeply sampled blood TCRbeta repertoires that made up the dataset. The repertoires were released in a freely available public database meant as a resource for research on the immune response to SARS-CoV-2. Samples came from the ongoing ImmuneRACE study (first 160 participants) plus 1,254 subjects from 6 global collaborators. Nearly every sample came with metadata listing a de-identified subject ID, COVID-19 status, age in years and sex. Where HLA class I and class II types were available, the types were taken from metadata supplied by the sample provider, not from assay-based typing. What the authors observed across the whole study: Clinical and demographic metadata were provided uncurated, with the amount varying by source and participant.

Note on this clone: The specificity of this receptor is unknown. Base qualities are not provided; no much larger clone lies one nucleotide away.

The collaborating institutions used their own protocols to collect whole blood in K2EDTA tubes. Collaborator samples were shipped for TCRbeta analysis as frozen whole blood, isolated PBMCs, or DNA extracted from either sample type. TCRbeta CDR3 regions were amplified from genomic DNA by means of the immunoSEQ Assay, a bias-controlled multiplex PCR. The study's own analysis went as follows. The number of nucleated cells in each sample was estimated from the amplification of reference gene primers within the assay. Sequence reads were collapsed and filtered to measure the absolute abundance of every unique TCRbeta CDR3 rearrangement. For each sample, productive Simpson clonality was calculated as the square root of Simpson's diversity index over productive rearrangements. TCRdb took this table from immuneACCESS and kept in-frame rearrangements with V and J called. Such tables lack part of the clones; where checked against another copy, unresolved V genes explain under half of the gap, and the rest is unexplained. The DNA gave D and trimming, while V, J and clone size come from that table. This sample gives hundreds of thousands of clones in total; roughly four fifths of them show up just once. The top ten clonotypes cover approximately 9.4% of the sample.

CDR1 and CDR2, per the germline V gene, are MDHEN and SYDVKM. From the cysteine up to the phenylalanine, the CDR3 has a length of 13 residues. This entry keeps only the CDR3 DNA: 39 bases, framed from base 1. Cut back by 4 bases and 4 bases, the V and J ends lie 10 bases apart. The sequence links TRBV28 to TRBJ1-1; no D gene call is confident. The TCR was taken from a woman older than 75 with acute or convalescent COVID-19. Sequencing was performed on peripheral blood. The CDR3 reads CASSSVVPTEAFF. The nucleotides read TGTGCCAGCAGTTCCGTTGTCCCCACTGAAGCTTTCTTT.